This T cell receptor beta chain was recorded in a study of T cell responses to AZD1222 COVID-19 vaccine (dated by TCRdb to the early 2020s). In the study overall: AZD1222 recipients given second doses at about 4 weeks or at about 12 weeks were pooled, since spike-specific TCR depth and breadth were not found to differ between the two schedules. TCR sequencing was performed for some 250 trial participants, of whom about 200 were given two doses of AZD1222 and 26 were given two doses of MenACWY control vaccine. Trial participants were enrolled by age into subgroups of 18-55, 56-69 and 70-plus years, and roughly 150, 30 and 60 TCR-sequenced participants, respectively, were included in these subgroups.

The CDR3 regions of human TCRbeta chains were subjected to immunosequencing. The paper's data handling went like this. TCRs in the repertoires were matched against a reference library of SARS-CoV-2-specific TCRs that had been generated with the MIRA antigen-specificity platform. Breadth was defined as the fraction of unique TCRs that were SARS-CoV-2-associated. Depth was defined as the fraction of total T cells that were SARS-CoV-2-associated. Each spike-specific TCR was assigned to its reactive spike region and to a CD4 or CD8 class using the MIRA data. Log10-transformed breadth and depth values were compared by one-way ANOVA with Sidak's multiple comparisons tests. In TCRdb, the immuneACCESS table is reduced to in-frame sequences with V and J assigned. These tables do not hold every clone; where another copy was compared, an unresolved V gene accounts for under half, and the others remain unexplained. V, J and clone size reflect that table, while D and trimming were determined from the DNA. Within this sample are some 130,000 clones, with roughly 90% of them counted one time only. 1.9% of the sample is taken by the ten largest.

The sample's time point, from its label and the paper: baseline before first vaccination. Vaccinee samples were obtained from the UK trials COV001 and COV002, which included a single-blind randomized controlled phase 2/3 trial of AZD1222 (ChAdOx1 nCoV-19) in healthy adults. For TCRbeta chain sequencing, PBMC samples from trial participants were taken at day 0 and at day 28 after the second dose. Trimming costs V 4 bases and J 0 bases, and their ends lie 5 bases apart. CDR1 and CDR2 are read off the germline V gene as SGHTS and YDEGEE. Taken from cysteine to phenylalanine, the CDR3 has 14 residues. CDR3 DNA is the only sequence kept; it has 42 bases, read in frame from the first base. What the authors observed across the whole study: Nearly half of unique spike-specific TCRs reportedly recognized epitopes outside regions mutated in the B.1.351 and B.1.1.7 variants. Because no day 14 peak-response samples were available, the repertoires could be characterized only after the peak T cell response. In the small 56-69-year group, the increase in depth fell short of significance, most likely because of low power. Conclusions about previously exposed vaccinees are limited, since just six AZD1222 recipients were seropositive for SARS-CoV-2 at baseline. CD4 TCRs associated with the vaccine covered the entire spike protein, and the dominant responses were in regions 160-218 and 743-854. Participants were mostly white British and included more females than males, and it was suggested by the authors that clonal diversity may have been underestimated. After two AZD1222 doses, spike-specific TCR breadth and depth were significantly higher than at day 0 and than in MenACWY recipients.

The table lists this clone with a count of one. Its antigen remains undetermined. Base qualities are not at hand, and no much larger clone is one base apart. The material was peripheral blood, obtained on day 0 of AZD1222 vaccination. The rearrangement joined TRBV5-8 to TRBJ2-6; no D gene call is confident. This receptor was obtained from an adult in good health. CDR3 sequence: CASSRSSGANVLTF. DNA sequence: TGTGCCAGCAGCAGGAGCTCTGGGGCCAACGTCCTGACTTTC.